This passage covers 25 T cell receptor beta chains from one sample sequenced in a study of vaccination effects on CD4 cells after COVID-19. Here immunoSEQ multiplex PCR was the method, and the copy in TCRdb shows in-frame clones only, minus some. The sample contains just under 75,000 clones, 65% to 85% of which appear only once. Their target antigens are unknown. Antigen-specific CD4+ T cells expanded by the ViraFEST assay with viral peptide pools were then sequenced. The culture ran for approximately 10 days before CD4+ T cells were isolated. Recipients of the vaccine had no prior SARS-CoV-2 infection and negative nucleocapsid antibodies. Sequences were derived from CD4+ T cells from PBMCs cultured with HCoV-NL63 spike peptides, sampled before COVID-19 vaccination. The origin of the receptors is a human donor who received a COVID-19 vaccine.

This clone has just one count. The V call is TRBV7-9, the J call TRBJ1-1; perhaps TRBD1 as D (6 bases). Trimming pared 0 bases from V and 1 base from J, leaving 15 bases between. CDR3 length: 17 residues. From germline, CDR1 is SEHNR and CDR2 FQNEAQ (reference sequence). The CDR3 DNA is TGTGCCAGCAGCTTAGCCCCGTCAGGGGCTAAGAACACTGAAGCTTTCTTT. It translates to CASSLAPSGAKNTEAFF.

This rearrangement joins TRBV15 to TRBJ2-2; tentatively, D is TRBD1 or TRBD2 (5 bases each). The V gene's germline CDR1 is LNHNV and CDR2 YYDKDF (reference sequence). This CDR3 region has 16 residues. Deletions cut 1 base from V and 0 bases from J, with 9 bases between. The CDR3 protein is CATSRGDGSNTGELFF. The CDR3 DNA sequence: TGTGCCACCAGCAGAGGGGACGGCTCGAACACCGGGGAGCTGTTTTTT.

The chain's CDR3 is CASRRSNTEAFF. CDR3 DNA sequence: TGTGCCAGCAGGCGGTCTAACACTGAAGCTTTCTTT. This rearrangement joins TRBV6-5 to TRBJ1-1, with D unresolved. V lost 6 bases, J lost 2 bases, and 7 bases lay in between. The CDR3 extends over 12 amino acids. From germline, CDR1 is MNHEY and CDR2 SVGAGI.

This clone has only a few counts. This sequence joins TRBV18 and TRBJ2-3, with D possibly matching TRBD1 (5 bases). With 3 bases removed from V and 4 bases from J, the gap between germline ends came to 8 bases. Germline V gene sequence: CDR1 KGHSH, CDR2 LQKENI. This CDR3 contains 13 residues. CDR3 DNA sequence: TGTGCCAGCTCACCGGACATCGCAGATACGCAGTATTTT. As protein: CASSPDIADTQYF.

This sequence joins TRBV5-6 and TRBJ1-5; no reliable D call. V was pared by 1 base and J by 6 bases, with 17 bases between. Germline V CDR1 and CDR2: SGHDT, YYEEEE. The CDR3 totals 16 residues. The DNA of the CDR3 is TGTGCCAGCAGCTTGTATGACCATCCGGGGATTCAGCCCCAGCATTTT. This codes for CASSLYDHPGIQPQHF.

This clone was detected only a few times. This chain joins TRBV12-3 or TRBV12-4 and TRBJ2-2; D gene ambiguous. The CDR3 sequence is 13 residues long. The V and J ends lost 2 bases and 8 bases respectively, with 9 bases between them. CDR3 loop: CASSLRVLGELFF. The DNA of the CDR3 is TGTGCCAGCAGTTTACGGGTTTTGGGGGAGCTGTTTTTT.

This CDR3 is CASSARQRADTQYF. Written as DNA, the CDR3 is TGTGCCAGCAGCGCCCGACAGAGGGCAGATACGCAGTATTTT. The V call is TRBV7-2, the J call TRBJ2-3; either TRBD1 or TRBD2 may supply D (5 bases each). Germline-derived CDR1 and CDR2 are SGHTA and FQGNSA. CDR3 length equals 14 residues. The germline V and J ends were trimmed by 5 bases and 4 bases, with 13 bases remaining between them.

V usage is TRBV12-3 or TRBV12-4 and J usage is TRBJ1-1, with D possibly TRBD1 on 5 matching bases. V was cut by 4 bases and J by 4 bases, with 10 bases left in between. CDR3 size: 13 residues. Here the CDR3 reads CASSSAGFTEAFF. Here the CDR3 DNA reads TGTGCCAGCAGTTCCGCAGGGTTCACTGAAGCTTTCTTT.

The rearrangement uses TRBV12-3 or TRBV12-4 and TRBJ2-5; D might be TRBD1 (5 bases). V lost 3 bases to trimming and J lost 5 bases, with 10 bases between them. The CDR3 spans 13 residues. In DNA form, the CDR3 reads TGTGCCAGCAGTTTCCAGCCAGGGGAGACCCAGTACTTC. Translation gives CASSFQPGETQYF.

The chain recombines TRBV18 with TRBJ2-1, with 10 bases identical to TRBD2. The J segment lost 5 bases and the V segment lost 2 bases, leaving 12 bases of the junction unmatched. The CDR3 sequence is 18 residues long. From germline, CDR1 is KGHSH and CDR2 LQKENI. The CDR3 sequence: CASSPRSKAGGDHNEQFF. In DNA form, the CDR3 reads TGTGCCAGCTCACCAAGGAGCAAAGCGGGGGGGGACCACAATGAGCAGTTCTTC.

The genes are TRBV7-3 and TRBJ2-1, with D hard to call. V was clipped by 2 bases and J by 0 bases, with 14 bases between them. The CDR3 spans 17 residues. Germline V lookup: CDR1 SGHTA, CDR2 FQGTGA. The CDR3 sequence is CASSLVGTSSSYNEQFF. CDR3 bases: TGTGCCAGCAGCTTAGTAGGCACCTCGAGCTCCTACAATGAGCAGTTCTTC.

As DNA, the CDR3 is TGTGCCAGCAGCCCAGCGGGGGGCACAGATACGCAGTATTTT. This translates into CASSPAGGTDTQYF. The chain couples TRBV3-1 (or the pseudogene TRBV3-2) to TRBJ2-3; TRBD2 aligns across 8 bases. Germline CDR1 is LGHDT and CDR2 is YNNKEL (reference sequence). The CDR3 runs to 14 residues. J gave up 1 base and V 4 bases, and 1 base lay outside the gene matches.

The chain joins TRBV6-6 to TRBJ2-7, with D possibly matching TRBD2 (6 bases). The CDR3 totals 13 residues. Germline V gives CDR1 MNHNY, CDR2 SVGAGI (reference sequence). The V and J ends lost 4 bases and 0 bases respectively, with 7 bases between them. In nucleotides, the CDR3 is TGTGCCAGCAGTTTGACTAGCTCCTACGAGCAGTACGTC. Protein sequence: CASSLTSSYEQYV.

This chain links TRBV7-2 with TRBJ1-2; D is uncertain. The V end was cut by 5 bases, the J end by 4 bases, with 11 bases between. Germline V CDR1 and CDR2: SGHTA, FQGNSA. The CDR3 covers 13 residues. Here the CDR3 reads CASSPQNTYGYTF. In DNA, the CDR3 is TGTGCCAGCAGCCCCCAGAACACCTATGGCTACACCTTC.

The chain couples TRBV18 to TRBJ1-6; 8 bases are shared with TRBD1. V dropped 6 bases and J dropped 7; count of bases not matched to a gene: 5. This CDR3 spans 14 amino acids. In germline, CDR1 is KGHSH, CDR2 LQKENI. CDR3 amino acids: CASSMDRANSPLHF. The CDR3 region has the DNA TGTGCCAGCTCCATGGACAGGGCAAATTCACCCCTCCACTTT.

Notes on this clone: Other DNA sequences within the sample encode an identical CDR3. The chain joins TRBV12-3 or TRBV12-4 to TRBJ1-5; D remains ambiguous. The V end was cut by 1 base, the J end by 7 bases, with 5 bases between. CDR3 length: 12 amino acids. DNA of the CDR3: TGTGCCAGCAGTTTAGGGTACCAGCCCCAGCATTTT. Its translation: CASSLGYQPQHF.

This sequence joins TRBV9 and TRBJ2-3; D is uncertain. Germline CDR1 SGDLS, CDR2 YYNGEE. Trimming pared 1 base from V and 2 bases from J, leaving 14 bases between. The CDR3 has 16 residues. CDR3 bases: TGTGCCAGCAGCGTATCACAGTGGCCAGACACAGATACGCAGTATTTT. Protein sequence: CASSVSQWPDTDTQYF.

The CDR3: CASSYSQQETQYF. CDR3 sequence (DNA): TGTGCCAGCAGTTACTCACAGCAAGAGACCCAGTACTTC. The chain uses TRBV6-5 and TRBJ2-5; D not resolved. V dropped 0 bases and J dropped 2 bases, with 4 bases sitting between them. The CDR3 contains 13 residues. CDR1 is MNHEY, CDR2 SVGAGI, per germline.

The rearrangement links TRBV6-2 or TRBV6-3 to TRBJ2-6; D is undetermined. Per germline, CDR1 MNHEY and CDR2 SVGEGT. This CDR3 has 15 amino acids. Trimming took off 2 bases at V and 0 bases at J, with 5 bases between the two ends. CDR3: CASSYGGSGANVLTF. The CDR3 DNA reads TGTGCCAGCAGTTACGGCGGCTCTGGGGCCAACGTCCTGACTTTC.

For the CDR3, the DNA is TGTGCCAGCAGCCCCCGGTTTAGCGGGGGGGCCCGGAATGAGCAGTTCTTC. It yields the protein CASSPRFSGGARNEQFF. The gene calls are TRBV7-2 and TRBJ2-1, with 11 bases matching TRBD2. This CDR3 is 17 amino acids long. V gave up 5 bases and J gave up 7 bases; unmatched junction bases: 13. In germline, CDR1 is SGHTA, CDR2 FQGNSA.

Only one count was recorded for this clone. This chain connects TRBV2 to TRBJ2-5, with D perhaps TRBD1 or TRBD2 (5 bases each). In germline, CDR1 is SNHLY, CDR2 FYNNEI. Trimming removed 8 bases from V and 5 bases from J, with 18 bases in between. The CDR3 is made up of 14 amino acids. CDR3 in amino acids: CASARRGVGETQYF. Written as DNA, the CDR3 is TGTGCCAGCGCCAGACGAGGGGTAGGCGAGACCCAGTACTTC.

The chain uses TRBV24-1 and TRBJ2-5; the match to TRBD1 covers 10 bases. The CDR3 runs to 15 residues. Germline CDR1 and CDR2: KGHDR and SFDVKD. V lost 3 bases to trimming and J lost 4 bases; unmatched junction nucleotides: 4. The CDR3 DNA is TGTGCCACCAGTGATAGGACAGGGGGTCGAGAGACCCAGTACTTC. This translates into CATSDRTGGRETQYF.

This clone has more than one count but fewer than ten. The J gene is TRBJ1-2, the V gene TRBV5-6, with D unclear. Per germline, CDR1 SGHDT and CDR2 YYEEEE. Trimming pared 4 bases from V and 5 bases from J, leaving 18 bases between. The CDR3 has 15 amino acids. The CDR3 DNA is TGTGCCAGCAGCGCCGGACCGAGCCCGGTATATGGCTACACCTTC. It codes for CASSAGPSPVYGYTF. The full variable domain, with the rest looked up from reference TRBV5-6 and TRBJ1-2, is DAGVTQSPTHLIKTRGQQVTLRCSPKSGHDTVSWYQQALGQGPQFIFQYYEEEERQRGNFPDRFSGHQFPNYSSELNVNALLLGDSALYLCASSAGPSPVYGYTFGSGTRLTVV.

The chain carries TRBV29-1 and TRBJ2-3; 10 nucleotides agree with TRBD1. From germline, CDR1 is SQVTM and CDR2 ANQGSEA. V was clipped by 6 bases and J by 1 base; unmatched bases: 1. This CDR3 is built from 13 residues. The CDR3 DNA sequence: TGCAGCGTCGGGACAGGGGGCACAGATACGCAGTATTTT. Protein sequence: CSVGTGGTDTQYF.

This CDR3 is CASSFWTQGFYNSPLHF. The CDR3, as DNA: TGTGCCAGCAGCTTTTGGACTCAGGGGTTCTATAATTCACCCCTCCACTTT. This rearrangement joins TRBV7-9 to TRBJ1-6, with a possible D match to TRBD1 (6 bases). The CDR3 extends over 17 amino acids. CDR1 and CDR2 from the germline V gene are SEHNR and FQNEAQ (reference sequence). Trimming removed 3 bases at V and 3 bases at J, with 15 bases between.